This is a list of T cell receptor beta chains from one sample in a study of T-cell reconstitution after alpha-beta-depleted transplantation in children. From the PCR reads, TCRdb called clonotypes with MiXCR, one entry per CDR3 protein. The profile shows almost 400,000 distinct CDR3 sequences, just over 20% of them singletons. Sequencing used PBMCs from the stem cell graft donor, obtained from the stem cell graft. The receptors stem from a human donor who donated a stem cell graft to a child with acute myeloid leukemia. CDR3s include the opening cysteine and the closing phenylalanine or tryptophan. D genes are given only for firm matches. The listing skips clone size in some rows; elsewhere it reads once, few, many or a size class.

size	V	J	D	DNA	CDR3
few	TRBV14	TRBJ2-3	NA	TGTGCCAGCAGCCAAGACCCTACCTTCTACACAGATACGCAGTATTTT	CASSQDPTFYTDTQYF
NA	TRBV28	TRBJ2-7	NA	TGTGCCAGCAGTTTTGTTCCGACGGACGGCTCCTACGAGAAGTACTTC	CASSFVPTDGSYEKYF
NA	TRBV4-1	TRBJ2-1	TRBD2	TGCGCCAGCAGCCTTCTAGCGGGAGACTTCAGGGAGCAGTTCTTC	CASSLLAGDFREQFF
few	TRBV14	TRBJ2-1	TRBD2	TGTGCCAGCAGCCAAGATAGGGGACTAGCGGGAGATAATGAGCAGTTCTTC	CASSQDRGLAGDNEQFF
many	TRBV7-2	TRBJ2-1	TRBD2	TGTGCCAGCAGCTTACAAGCGGGAGCGGGCAATGAGCAGTTCTTC	CASSLQAGAGNEQFF
NA	TRBV12-3/TRBV12-4	TRBJ1-1	NA	TGTGCCAGCAGTTTACTAATGGGGAACACTGAAGCTTTCTTT	CASSLLMGNTEAFF
many	TRBV10-3	TRBJ2-5	NA	TGTGCCATCAGTGAGTCTGGGTACCAAGAGACCCAGTACTTC	CAISESGYQETQYF
few	TRBV10-3	TRBJ2-5	TRBD2	TGTGCCATCAGTGAAGGAGCGGGAGTCAGGGAGACCCAGTACTTC	CAISEGAGVRETQYF
few	TRBV28	TRBJ2-5	NA	TGTGCCAGCAGTTTATTGCCGGGACCTCAGCAGACCCAGTACTTC	CASSLLPGPQQTQYF
few	TRBV7-9	TRBJ1-1	TRBD1	TGTGCCAGCAGCGCGGGACAGGGGAACACTGAAGCTTTCTTT	CASSAGQGNTEAFF
NA	TRBV20-1	TRBJ2-1	TRBD2	TGCAGTGCTAGAGATCTCTTGCGGGAGGTTGCCGGTGAGCAGTTCTTC	CSARDLLREVAGEQFF
few	TRBV20-1	TRBJ2-2	NA	TGCAGTGGCCAGGTCATGAACACCGGGGAGCTGTTTTTT	CSGQVMNTGELFF
many	TRBV4-1	TRBJ2-3	TRBD2	TGCGCCAGCAGCCAAGCACGGCTAGCGGGAGTTGGGGGCACAGATACGCAGTATTTT	CASSQARLAGVGGTDTQYF
NA	TRBV20-1	TRBJ2-1	NA	TGCAGTGCTATGGCACTTGCGCAGGGGGGCGATGAGCAGTTCTTC	CSAMALAQGGDEQFF
few	TRBV29-1	TRBJ2-7	TRBD2	TGCAGCGTTAGAACCACCGGGACTAGCTCCTACGAGCAGTACTTC	CSVRTTGTSSYEQYF
NA	TRBV28	TRBJ2-7	NA	TGTGCCAGCAGTTCTATGAACCCGTGGCGAGACTCCTCCTACGAGCAGTACTTC	CASSSMNPWRDSSYEQYF
NA	TRBV6-1	TRBJ1-2	NA	TGTGCCAGCAGTCCAGCGACAGGCCTCTTCTATGGCTACACCTTC	CASSPATGLFYGYTF
many	TRBV20-1	TRBJ2-1	NA	TGCAGTGCTAGAGATCTGACGCTGCAGTTCTTC	CSARDLTLQFF
many	TRBV6-1	TRBJ2-7	NA	TGTGCCAGATCAGACAGCCCCTTCTCCTACGAGCAGTACTTC	CARSDSPFSYEQYF
once	TRBV20-1	TRBJ2-3	NA	TGCAGTGCTAGAGGCGTGGGCAGCGCGCCAACGCAGTATTTT	CSARGVGSAPTQYF
many	TRBV29-1	TRBJ2-7	NA	TGCAGCGTTGAAAACGGGGGCTCCGAGTACGAGCAGTACTTC	CSVENGGSEYEQYF
NA	TRBV11-2	TRBJ2-5	NA	TGTGCCAGCAGCTTATTAGTCGGAGGGGAGACCCAGTACTTC	CASSLLVGGETQYF
NA	TRBV7-2	TRBJ2-1	NA	TGTGCCAGCAGCTTTACCGAGATGGGGTACAATGAGCAGTTCTTC	CASSFTEMGYNEQFF
few	TRBV9	TRBJ2-7	NA	TGTGCCAGCAGCGTAGGGGACTGGGGAGAGCAGTACTTC	CASSVGDWGEQYF
few	TRBV20-1	TRBJ2-3	TRBD2	TGCAGTGCTAGTGAGCTAGCGGGAGGGGGAGGCACAGATACGCAGTATTTT	CSASELAGGGGTDTQYF
NA	TRBV5-1	TRBJ1-6	NA	TGCGCCAGCAGCTTGGTGGGGGAGAGCTCCTATAATTCACCCCTCCACTTT	CASSLVGESSYNSPLHF
many	TRBV29-1	TRBJ2-3	TRBD2	TGCAGCGTTGATATGGGGCTAGCGGGAGGAACAGATACGCAGTATTTT	CSVDMGLAGGTDTQYF
many	TRBV9	TRBJ1-2	NA	TGTGCCAGCAGCGTAGCTGGGGGGACTGGGTATGGCTACACCTTC	CASSVAGGTGYGYTF
NA	TRBV12-3/TRBV12-4	TRBJ2-7	TRBD2	TGTGCCAGCAGCCCGAGCGGGATTCCCTCCGAGCAGTACTTC	CASSPSGIPSEQYF
NA	TRBV20-1	TRBJ2-1	TRBD2	TGCAGTGCTCCCGGACTAGTATTGACGAATGAGCAGTTCTTC	CSAPGLVLTNEQFF
many	TRBV20-1	TRBJ2-1	TRBD2	TGCAGTGCTTCGCCGGGACTAGACTACAATGAGCAGTTCTTC	CSASPGLDYNEQFF
NA	TRBV11-3	TRBJ2-1	TRBD2	TGTGCCAGCAGTCGAACGGGACTAACTGACAATGAGCAGTTCTTC	CASSRTGLTDNEQFF
many	TRBV20-1	TRBJ2-3	TRBD2	TGCAGTGCTAGTCCTAGCGGGAGTCTGGTGACAGATACGCAGTATTTT	CSASPSGSLVTDTQYF
NA	TRBV28	TRBJ2-1	TRBD2	TGTGCCAGCAGTTTAGGGCGGGGGGCCTACAATGAGCAGTTCTTC	CASSLGRGAYNEQFF
NA	TRBV7-2	TRBJ2-1	NA	TGTGCCAGCAGCCCGACCTCCAATGAGCAGTTCTTC	CASSPTSNEQFF
NA	TRBV7-3	TRBJ2-7	NA	TGTGCCAGCAGCTTCGGAGGCCCCGGAGACGAGCAGTACTTC	CASSFGGPGDEQYF
many	TRBV15	TRBJ2-1	TRBD2	TGTGCCACCAGCAGAGGAAACAATGCACTACTAGCGGGGCAACGAAATGAGCAGTTCTTC	CATSRGNNALLAGQRNEQFF
NA	TRBV7-2	TRBJ1-1	NA	TGTGCCAGCAGCCCACGGACCGGGACCCTGAACACTGAAGCTTTCTTT	CASSPRTGTLNTEAFF
many	TRBV29-1	TRBJ2-1	TRBD1	TGCAGCGTTGAGGCACCCGGGACAGGGAACAATGAGCAGTTCTTC	CSVEAPGTGNNEQFF
NA	TRBV6-1	TRBJ1-1	NA	TGTGCCAGCAGTGAAGAAAGTCGCCCTCGTGACAGCTACACGAACACTGAAGCTTTCTTT	CASSEESRPRDSYTNTEAFF
NA	TRBV5-1	TRBJ2-2	NA	TGCGCCAGCACAACAGGAGAGAACACCGGGGAGCTGTTTTTT	CASTTGENTGELFF
NA	TRBV13	TRBJ2-1	TRBD2	TGTGCCAGCAGCTTTCTAGCGGACCCCTACAATGAGCAGTTCTTC	CASSFLADPYNEQFF
many	TRBV28	TRBJ1-2	NA	TGTGCCAGCAGTTTATTAATGGACAGTCTCTATGGCTACACCTTC	CASSLLMDSLYGYTF
NA	TRBV7-8	TRBJ2-3	NA	TGTGCCAGCAGCTCCAGGACTGGGGCATCGCAGTATTTT	CASSSRTGASQYF
NA	TRBV29-1	TRBJ2-1	TRBD1	TGCAGCTCCGCGAGGGGGCAGATGTACAATGAGCAGTTCTTC	CSSARGQMYNEQFF
few	TRBV20-1	TRBJ2-3	TRBD1	TGCAGTGCTGGGAGACAGGGGGCTACAGATACGCAGTATTTT	CSAGRQGATDTQYF